This T cell receptor (beta chain) was identified in a study of cytomegalovirus exposure and HLA in healthy donors. The wider study: A later analysis reported the 90 to 150 validation repertoires used the same platform as the roughly 670 first-cohort repertoires. Findings and limits, study-wide: The study designated some 180 TCR beta chains cytomegalovirus-associated. Most observed TCR sequences were rare, whereas some public TCRs were detected in many donors.

The ends were cut back, 0 bases at V and 2 bases at J, with 11 bases in the middle. The CDR3 runs 15 residues. Germline CDR1 reads SGHRS; CDR2 reads YFSETQ. The roughly 120-subject validation cohort, separate from the 666-subject first cohort, included the donors. Details on this clone: Its antigen is not known.

Sequencing used immunoSEQ multiplex PCR; TCRdb keeps in-frame clones, though not all of them. Of about 360,000 clones in the sample, around 86% were seen once. V gene TRBV5-1 combines with J gene TRBJ2-5; D uncertain. The TCR was taken from a woman between 18 and 30 years old in good health and CMV-seronegative. The sequenced sample was PBMCs. The CDR3 DNA follows: TGCGCCAGCAGCTTGGCCATTTCAGGACAAGAGACCCAGTACTTC. It translates to CASSLAISGQETQYF. The full variable domain, in which reference TRBV5-1 and TRBJ2-5 provide the parts outside the CDR3, is KAGVTQTPRYLIKTRGQQVTLSCSPISGHRSVSWYQQTPGQGLQFLFEYFSETQRNKGNFPGRFSGRQFSNSRSEMNVSTLELGDSALYLCASSLAISGQETQYFGPGTRLLVL.